This TCR beta chain is from a study of shared clonotypes between healthy human individuals. The study drew all its donors from Caucasian adults living in Nashville, Tennessee. Comments on this clone: Its antigen is not identified.

Generated by immunoSEQ multiplex PCR, the TCRdb table keeps only in-frame clones and is missing some. The sample comprises some 2.3 million clones, over 85% of which are singletons, and 0.3% to 0.4% rests with the top ten. General study findings and limits: Depth was large, yet rarefaction showed that sorted-subset sequencing was incomplete. Memory subsets had estimated richness that was generally smaller than that of naive subsets. Clonotypes shared by all four sorted-subset donors had higher generation probabilities than non-shared clonotypes.

CDR1 is SGDLS and CDR2 is YYNGEE in the germline V gene. The CDR3 length is 14 residues. The V end was cut by 3 bases, the J end by 3 bases, with 13 bases between. V is TRBV9 and J is TRBJ2-7, with a weak D call TRBD1 (6 bases). The sequencing sample was made of naive CD4+ T cells from PBMCs. The subset is: CD45RA+ positively selected. The origin of this receptor is a man aged 18-30 years in good health. Some clones in this sample may be carry-over from other donors' samples. The CDR3 is CASSGGQGNYEQYF. The CDR3 region has the DNA TGTGCCAGCAGCGGGGGGCAGGGGAACTACGAGCAGTACTTC.